This passage covers 21 T cell receptor beta chains from one sample sequenced in a study of blood T cell repertoires in COVID-19. Produced via immunoSEQ multiplex PCR; TCRdb's table is partial and in-frame only. Altogether roughly 290,000 clones are present, about 83% being singletons, with the ten largest covering over 6%. Sequences were obtained from PBMCs or T cells enriched from blood (not recorded which). The origin of the receptors is a woman aged 40 to 50 who had recovered from COVID-19.

This clone was recorded only once. The chain uses TRBV11-2 and TRBJ1-2; D is uncertain. Trimming took 1 base from V and 8 from J, leaving 8 bases between them. This CDR3 region has 12 residues. Germline loops: CDR1 SGHAT, CDR2 FQNNGV. CDR3 in amino acids: CASSLGGEGYTF. CDR3 bases: TGTGCCAGCAGCTTAGGGGGAGAAGGCTACACCTTC.

V and J are TRBV2 and TRBJ2-1; D gene uncertain. V dropped 5 bases and J dropped 4 bases, with 6 bases sitting between them. Germline V gene sequence: CDR1 SNHLY, CDR2 FYNNEI. This CDR3 region has 12 residues. CDR3 loop: CASSPQYNEQFF. CDR3 DNA: TGTGCCAGCAGTCCCCAATACAATGAGCAGTTCTTC.

The J gene is TRBJ1-2, the V gene TRBV28, with a possible D match to TRBD1 (6 bases). Per the germline V gene, CDR1 is MDHEN and CDR2 is SYDVKM. V dropped 1 base and J dropped 2 bases, with 11 bases sitting between them. The CDR3 covers 15 residues. CDR3 protein: CASSLLRRGNYGYTF. Here the CDR3 DNA reads TGTGCCAGCAGTTTATTACGCAGGGGAAACTATGGCTACACCTTC.

This clone was seen once. At the DNA level, this CDR3 is encoded by other sequences in the same sample as well. The chain recombines TRBV11-2 with TRBJ1-4; tentatively, D is TRBD1 (6 bases). CDR1 is SGHAT and CDR2 is FQNNGV in the germline V gene. Trimming removed 5 bases at V and 8 bases at J, with 15 bases between. The CDR3 spans 14 residues. CDR3 coding DNA: TGTGCCAGCAGCCCGGGGGCGGGGGGGGAAAAACTGTTTTTT. Its translation: CASSPGAGGEKLFF.

The V gene is TRBV21-1, the J gene TRBJ2-3; TRBD2 reflects the table's D call only, with no check against the DNA. TRBV21-1 is a pseudogene segment. The CDR3 runs 18 residues. The CDR3 region has the DNA TGTGCCAGCAGCAAAGTAGGTATTAGCGGGAGGGGACCAGATACGCAGTATTTT. Translated, it gives CASSKVGISGRGPDTQYF.

The chain is built from TRBV24-1 and TRBJ2-5; TRBD2 matches 11 bases. The CDR3 sequence is 17 residues long. The germline gives CDR1 KGHDR, CDR2 SFDVKD. Trimming at V came to 2 bases and at J to 3 bases, leaving 7 bases not matched to a gene. The CDR3 is CATSDSLAGANEETQYF. CDR3 nucleotides: TGTGCCACCAGTGATTCACTAGCGGGAGCCAACGAAGAGACCCAGTACTTC.

The gene calls are TRBV18 and TRBJ1-6, with 7 nucleotides matching TRBD1. CDR1 KGHSH and CDR2 LQKENI come from the germline V gene. The CDR3 length is 15 residues. Trimming at V came to 3 bases and at J to 5 bases, leaving 4 bases not matched to a gene. The DNA of the CDR3 is TGTGCCAGCTCACCGACAGGGTCCGATAATTCACCCCTCCACTTT. Its translation is CASSPTGSDNSPLHF.

The rearrangement links TRBV7-2 to TRBJ1-5; 9 nucleotides align to TRBD1. With V trimmed by 1 base and J by 9 bases, 4 bases remained unmatched. Per the germline V gene, CDR1 is SGHTA and CDR2 is FQGNSA. The CDR3 loop spans 14 amino acids. DNA of the CDR3: TGTGCCAGCAGCTTAGGGTCGGGACAGGGGCCCCAGCATTTT. Translated, it gives CASSLGSGQGPQHF.

This chain joins TRBV7-2 and TRBJ2-2, with D uncertain. The CDR3 is 14 residues long. Per germline, CDR1 SGHTA and CDR2 FQGNSA. The V end was cut by 4 bases, the J end by 7 bases, with 13 bases between. CDR3 sequence (DNA): TGTGCCAGCAGCTGGAATGGGCCAATCGGGGAGCTGTTTTTT. Its translation is CASSWNGPIGELFF.

The rearrangement uses TRBV21-1 and TRBJ2-7; the DNA was not compared with TRBD1, the D call given in the table. TRBV21-1 is a pseudogene segment. The CDR3 covers 12 residues. CDR3 sequence (DNA): TGTGCCAGCGGCGACAGGGTGTACGAGCAGTACTTC. This sequence encodes CASGDRVYEQYF.

This chain uses TRBV29-1 with TRBJ1-5; D gene ambiguous. This CDR3 has 12 amino acids. Trimming removed 4 bases from V and 3 bases from J, with 7 bases in between. From germline, CDR1 is SQVTM and CDR2 ANQGSEA. The CDR3 reads CSVGDINQPQHF. The CDR3, as DNA: TGCAGCGTTGGTGACATCAATCAGCCCCAGCATTTT.

The V and J genes are TRBV28 and TRBJ1-2; no clear D. With 3 bases removed from V and 8 bases from J, the gap between germline ends came to 13 bases. Germline assignment: CDR1 MDHEN and CDR2 SYDVKM. The CDR3 loop spans 13 amino acids. For the CDR3, the DNA is TGTGCCAGCAGTTTTTGGCAGGTCTACGGCTACACCTTC. As protein: CASSFWQVYGYTF.

V gene TRBV9 combines with J gene TRBJ2-5; D remains unclear. V lost 0 bases and J 5 bases, leaving 11 bases between the germline ends. Germline V gene lookup returns CDR1 SGDLS and CDR2 YYNGEE. The CDR3 totals 14 residues. The CDR3 is CASSVGAMQETQYF. CDR3 bases: TGTGCCAGCAGCGTAGGGGCTATGCAGGAGACCCAGTACTTC.

This chain links TRBV4-3 with TRBJ1-6; 10 bases align to TRBD1. With 3 bases clipped from V and 5 bases from J, the junction kept 7 bases outside the gene matches. The CDR3 extends over 17 amino acids. Germline V gives CDR1 LGHNA, CDR2 YSLEER. The CDR3 spells CASSHSRQGANNSPLHF. The DNA of the CDR3 is TGCGCCAGCAGCCACTCCCGACAGGGGGCTAATAATTCACCCCTCCACTTT.

This rearrangement joins TRBV28 to TRBJ1-1, with 12 positions matching TRBD1. Germline CDR1 reads MDHEN; CDR2 reads SYDVKM. V lost 6 bases, J lost 8 bases, and 10 bases stayed unmatched. The CDR3 consists of 15 residues. The CDR3 DNA follows: TGTGCCAGCAGCCCCCCGGGACAGGGGGCTTCGGAAGCTTTCTTT. Its protein is CASSPPGQGASEAFF.

The V gene is TRBV28, the J gene TRBJ2-1; D gene uncertain. Germline CDR1 MDHEN, CDR2 SYDVKM. This CDR3 has 15 residues. Trimming took off 3 bases at V and 0 bases at J, with 9 bases between the two ends. The CDR3 loop reads CASSFTPSSYNEQFF. The CDR3 DNA follows: TGTGCCAGCAGTTTTACTCCGAGCTCCTACAATGAGCAGTTCTTC.

This chain joins TRBV25-1 and TRBJ2-5; 12 positions match TRBD2. The CDR3 is 14 amino acids. V was clipped by 6 bases and J by 4 bases; unmatched bases: 3. Germline V CDR1 and CDR2: MGHDK, SYGVNS. This CDR3 is CASRLAGGRETQYF. The CDR3 DNA sequence: TGTGCCAGCAGGCTAGCGGGAGGGCGAGAGACCCAGTACTTC.

This chain uses TRBV5-6 with TRBJ2-7; D might be TRBD2 (5 bases). The CDR3 has 13 amino acids. V shed 3 bases and J shed 5 bases, with 12 bases lying between them. Germline V gene sequence: CDR1 SGHDT, CDR2 YYEEEE. The CDR3 protein is CASSSRRRNEQYF. For the CDR3, the DNA is TGTGCCAGCAGCTCGCGACGGAGGAACGAGCAGTACTTC.

The chain carries TRBV9 and TRBJ1-4; D call uncertain. This CDR3 contains 16 residues. Trimming pared 4 bases from V and 0 bases from J, leaving 13 bases between. Per the germline V gene, CDR1 is SGDLS and CDR2 is YYNGEE. CDR3 protein: CASSPVGSPTNEKLFF. CDR3 sequence (DNA): TGTGCCAGCAGCCCAGTAGGGAGCCCAACTAATGAAAAACTGTTTTTT.

The chain couples TRBV24-1 to TRBJ2-3; maybe TRBD2 (6 bases). V was trimmed by 10 bases and J by 2 bases, leaving 12 bases between them. Germline V gives CDR1 KGHDR, CDR2 SFDVKD. This CDR3 spans 13 amino acids. CDR3 sequence (DNA): TGTGCCACTGATGGGAGGCACACAGATACGCAGTATTTT. Residues: CATDGRHTDTQYF.

This chain links TRBV5-1 with TRBJ2-3; the match to TRBD2 covers 8 bases. Germline CDR1 is SGHRS and CDR2 is YFSETQ. CDR3 length equals 17 residues. J lost 4 bases, V lost 1 base, and 11 bases had no gene match. The CDR3: CASSLWNSGRQSDTQYF. In DNA form, the CDR3 reads TGCGCCAGCAGCTTGTGGAACAGCGGGAGACAATCAGATACGCAGTATTTT. The whole variable domain, remainder taken from reference TRBV5-1 and TRBJ2-3, is KAGVTQTPRYLIKTRGQQVTLSCSPISGHRSVSWYQQTPGQGLQFLFEYFSETQRNKGNFPGRFSGRQFSNSRSEMNVSTLELGDSALYLCASSLWNSGRQSDTQYFGPGTRLTVL.